Sequencing of this T cell receptor (beta chain) was carried out in a study of Ad26.COV2.S vaccination and SARS-CoV-2 variants. Study information: Donor was in the COV1001 Ad26.COV2.S trial arm. Participants got Ad26.COV2.S intramuscularly, once or twice 56 days apart. Broader study findings: Comparability of non-spike TCR breadth was observed across vaccine and placebo recipients.

The sample holds a few counts of this clone. The antigen is not known. Treatment denoted: 15 to 20 received Ad26.COV2.S at low or high dose, single or two shots; about 5 received placebo; per-sample allocation not given. Sampling took place 63 days after the first vaccine or placebo injection. Expression of Wuhan-strain SARS-CoV-2 spike came from the Ad26 vector that formed the vaccine. V dropped 5 bases and J dropped 2 bases, with 12 bases sitting between them. Germline CDR1 reads MNHEY; CDR2 reads SVGEGT. This CDR3 contains 14 residues. Clones were read by immunoSEQ multiplex PCR, and TCRdb kept only the in-frame ones, dropping some. The data show some 460,000 clones, roughly nine tenths seen once.

The receptor was derived from a person aged 18-65 years who received the Ad26.COV2.S COVID-19 vaccine or a placebo. Sequencing used peripheral blood, obtained in a trial of Ad26.COV2.S vaccine versus placebo. The chain employs TRBV6-2 or TRBV6-3 and TRBJ1-1; no clear D. The CDR3 sequence is CASSLFRINTEAFF. The CDR3 DNA reads TGTGCCAGCAGTCTTTTTAGGATTAACACTGAAGCTTTCTTT.